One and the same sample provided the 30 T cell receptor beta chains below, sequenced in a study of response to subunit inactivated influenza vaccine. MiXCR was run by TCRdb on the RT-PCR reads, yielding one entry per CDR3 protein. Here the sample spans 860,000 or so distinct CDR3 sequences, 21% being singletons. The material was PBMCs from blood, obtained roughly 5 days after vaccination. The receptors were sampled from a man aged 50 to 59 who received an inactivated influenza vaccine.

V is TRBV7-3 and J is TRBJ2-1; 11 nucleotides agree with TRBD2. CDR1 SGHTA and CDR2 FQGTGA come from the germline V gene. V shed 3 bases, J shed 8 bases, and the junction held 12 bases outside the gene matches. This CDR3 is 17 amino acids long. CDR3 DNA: TGTGCCAGCAGCTTGCGTAGCGGGAGGGGGCGGTTGGATGAGCAGTTCTTC. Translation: CASSLRSGRGRLDEQFF.

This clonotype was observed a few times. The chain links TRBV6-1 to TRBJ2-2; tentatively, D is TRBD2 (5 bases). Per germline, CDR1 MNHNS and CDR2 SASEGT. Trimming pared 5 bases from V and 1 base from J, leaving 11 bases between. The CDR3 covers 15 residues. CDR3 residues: CASSPLGGNTGELFF. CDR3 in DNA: TGTGCCAGCAGTCCACTAGGCGGGAACACCGGGGAGCTGTTTTTT.

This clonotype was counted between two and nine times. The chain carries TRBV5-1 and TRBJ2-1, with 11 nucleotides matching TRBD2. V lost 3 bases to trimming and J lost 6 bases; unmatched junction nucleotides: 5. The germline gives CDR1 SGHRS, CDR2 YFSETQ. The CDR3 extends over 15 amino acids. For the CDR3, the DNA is TGCGCCAGCAGCTATGACGGGACTAGCGGCAATGAGCAGTTCTTC. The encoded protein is CASSYDGTSGNEQFF.

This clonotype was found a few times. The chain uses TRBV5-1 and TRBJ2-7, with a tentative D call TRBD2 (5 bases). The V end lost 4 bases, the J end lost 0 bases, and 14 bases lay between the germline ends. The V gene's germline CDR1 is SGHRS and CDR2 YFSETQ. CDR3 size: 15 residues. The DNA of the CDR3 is TGCGCCAGCAGCCCGGATTTTGGACTCTCCTACGAGCAGTACTTC. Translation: CASSPDFGLSYEQYF.

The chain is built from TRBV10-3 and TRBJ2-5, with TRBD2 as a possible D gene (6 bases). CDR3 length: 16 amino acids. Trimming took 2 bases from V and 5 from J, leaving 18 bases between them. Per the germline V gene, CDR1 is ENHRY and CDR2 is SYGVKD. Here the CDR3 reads CAISESREMGRETQYF. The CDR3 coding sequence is TGTGCCATCAGTGAGAGTCGGGAGATGGGCCGGGAGACCCAGTACTTC.

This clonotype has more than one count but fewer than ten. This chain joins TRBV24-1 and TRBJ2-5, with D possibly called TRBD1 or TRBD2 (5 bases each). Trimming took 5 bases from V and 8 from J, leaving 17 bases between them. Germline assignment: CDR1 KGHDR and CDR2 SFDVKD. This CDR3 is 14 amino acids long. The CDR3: CATSGGTYVATQYF. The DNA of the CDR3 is TGTGCCACCAGTGGAGGGACCTACGTAGCAACCCAGTACTTC.

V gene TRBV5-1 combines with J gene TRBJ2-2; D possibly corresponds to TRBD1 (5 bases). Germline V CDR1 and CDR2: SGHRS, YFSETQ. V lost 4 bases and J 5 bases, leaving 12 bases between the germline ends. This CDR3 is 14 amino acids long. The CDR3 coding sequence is TGCGCCAGCAGCCCAAGACCAGGGACCGGGGAGCTGTTTTTT. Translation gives CASSPRPGTGELFF.

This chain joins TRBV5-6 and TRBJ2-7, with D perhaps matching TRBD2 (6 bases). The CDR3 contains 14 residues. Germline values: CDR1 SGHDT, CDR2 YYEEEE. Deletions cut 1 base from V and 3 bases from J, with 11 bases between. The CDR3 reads CASSLSGLNYEQYF. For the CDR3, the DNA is TGTGCCAGCAGCTTGAGCGGGCTCAACTACGAGCAGTACTTC.

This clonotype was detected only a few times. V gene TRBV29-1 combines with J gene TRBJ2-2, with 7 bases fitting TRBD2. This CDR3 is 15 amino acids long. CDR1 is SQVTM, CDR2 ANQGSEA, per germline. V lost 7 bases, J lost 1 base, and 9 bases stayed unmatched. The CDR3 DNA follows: TGCAGCGGCGGAGCGGGGCACCGGAACACCGGGGAGCTGTTTTTT. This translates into CSGGAGHRNTGELFF.

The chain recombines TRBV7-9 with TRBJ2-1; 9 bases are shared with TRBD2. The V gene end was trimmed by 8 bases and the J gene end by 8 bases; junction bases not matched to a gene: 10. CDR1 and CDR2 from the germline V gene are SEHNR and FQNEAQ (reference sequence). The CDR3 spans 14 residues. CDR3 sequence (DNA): TGTGCCAGCCAAATAGCGGGAGTAGGCCATGAGCAGTTCTTC. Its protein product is CASQIAGVGHEQFF.

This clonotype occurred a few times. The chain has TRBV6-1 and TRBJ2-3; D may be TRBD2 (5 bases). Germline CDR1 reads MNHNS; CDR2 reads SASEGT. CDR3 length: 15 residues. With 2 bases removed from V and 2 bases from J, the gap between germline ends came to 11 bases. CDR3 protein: CASSELAPPTDTQYF. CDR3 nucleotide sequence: TGTGCCAGCAGTGAACTAGCCCCACCCACAGATACGCAGTATTTT.

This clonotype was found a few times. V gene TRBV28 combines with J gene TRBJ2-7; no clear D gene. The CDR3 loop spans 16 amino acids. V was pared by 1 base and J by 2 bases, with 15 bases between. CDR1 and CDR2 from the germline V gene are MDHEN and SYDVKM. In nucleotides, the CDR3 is TGTGCCAGCAGTTTATATCGTGACCAGGCAGCCTACGAGCAGTACTTC. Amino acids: CASSLYRDQAAYEQYF.

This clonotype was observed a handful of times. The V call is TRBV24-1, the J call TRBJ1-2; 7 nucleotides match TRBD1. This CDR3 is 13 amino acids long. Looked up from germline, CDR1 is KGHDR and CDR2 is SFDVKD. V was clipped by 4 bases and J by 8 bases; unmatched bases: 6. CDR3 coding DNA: TGTGCCACCAGTGACCCGGACAGGCGGGGCTACACCTTC. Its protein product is CATSDPDRRGYTF.

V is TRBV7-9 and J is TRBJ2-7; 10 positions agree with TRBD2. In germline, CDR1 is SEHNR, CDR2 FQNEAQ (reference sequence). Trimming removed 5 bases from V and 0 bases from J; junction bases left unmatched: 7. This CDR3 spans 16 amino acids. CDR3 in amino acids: CASSRTSGLSSYEQYF. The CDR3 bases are TGTGCCAGCAGCCGGACTAGCGGCCTGAGCTCCTACGAGCAGTACTTC.

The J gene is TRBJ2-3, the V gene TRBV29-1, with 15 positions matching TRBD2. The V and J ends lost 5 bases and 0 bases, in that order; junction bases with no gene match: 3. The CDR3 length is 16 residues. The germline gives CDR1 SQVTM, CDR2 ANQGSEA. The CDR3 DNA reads TGCAGCGTTAAAGGACTAGCGGGAGGGAGCACAGATACGCAGTATTTT. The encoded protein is CSVKGLAGGSTDTQYF.

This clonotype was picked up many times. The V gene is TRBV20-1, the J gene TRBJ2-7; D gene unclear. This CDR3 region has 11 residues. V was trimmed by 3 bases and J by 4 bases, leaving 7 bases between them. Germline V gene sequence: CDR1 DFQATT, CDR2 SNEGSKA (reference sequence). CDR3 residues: CSASPEYEQYF. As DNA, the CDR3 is TGCAGTGCTAGTCCGGAGTACGAGCAGTACTTC.

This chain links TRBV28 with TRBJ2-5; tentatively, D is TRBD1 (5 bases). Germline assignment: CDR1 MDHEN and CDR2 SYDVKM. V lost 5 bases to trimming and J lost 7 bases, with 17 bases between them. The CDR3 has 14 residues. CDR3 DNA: TGTGCCAGCAGTATACACGGCCAGGGAACGACCCAGTACTTC. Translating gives CASSIHGQGTTQYF.

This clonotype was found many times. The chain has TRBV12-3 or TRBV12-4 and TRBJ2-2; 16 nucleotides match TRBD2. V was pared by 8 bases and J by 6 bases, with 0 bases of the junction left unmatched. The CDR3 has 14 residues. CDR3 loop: CASGTSGRAGELFF. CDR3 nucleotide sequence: TGTGCCAGCGGGACTAGCGGGAGGGCCGGGGAGCTGTTTTTT.

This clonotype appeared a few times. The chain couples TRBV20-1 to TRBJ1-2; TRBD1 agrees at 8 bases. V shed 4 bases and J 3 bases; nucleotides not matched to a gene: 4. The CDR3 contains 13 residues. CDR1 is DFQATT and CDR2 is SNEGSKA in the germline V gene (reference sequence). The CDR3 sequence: CSATDRGDYGYTF. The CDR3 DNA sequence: TGCAGTGCTACCGACAGGGGCGACTATGGCTACACCTTC.

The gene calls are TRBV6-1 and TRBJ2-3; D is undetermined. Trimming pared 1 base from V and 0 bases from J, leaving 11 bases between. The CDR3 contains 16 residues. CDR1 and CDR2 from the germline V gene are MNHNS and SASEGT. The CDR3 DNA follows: TGTGCCAGCAGTGAAGTGGGCGGTTCTAGCACAGATACGCAGTATTTT. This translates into CASSEVGGSSTDTQYF.

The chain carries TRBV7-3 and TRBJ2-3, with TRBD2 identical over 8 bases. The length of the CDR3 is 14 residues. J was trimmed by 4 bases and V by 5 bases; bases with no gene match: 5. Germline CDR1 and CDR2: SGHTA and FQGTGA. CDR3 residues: CASSTTSVADTQYF. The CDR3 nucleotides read TGTGCCAGCAGCACGACTAGCGTTGCAGATACGCAGTATTTT. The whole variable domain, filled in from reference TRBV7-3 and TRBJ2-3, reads GAGVSQTPSNKVTEKGKYVELRCDPISGHTALYWYRQSLGQGPEFLIYFQGTGAADDSGLPNDRFFAVRPEGSVSTLKIQRTERGDSAVYLCASSTTSVADTQYFGPGTRLTVL.

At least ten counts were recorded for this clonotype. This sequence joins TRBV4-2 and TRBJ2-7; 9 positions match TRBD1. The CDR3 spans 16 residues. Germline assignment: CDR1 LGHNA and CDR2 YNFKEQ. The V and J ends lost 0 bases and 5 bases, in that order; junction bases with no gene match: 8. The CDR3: CASSQDRSGTGNEQYF. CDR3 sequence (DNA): TGTGCCAGCAGCCAAGATAGGTCCGGGACAGGGAACGAGCAGTACTTC.

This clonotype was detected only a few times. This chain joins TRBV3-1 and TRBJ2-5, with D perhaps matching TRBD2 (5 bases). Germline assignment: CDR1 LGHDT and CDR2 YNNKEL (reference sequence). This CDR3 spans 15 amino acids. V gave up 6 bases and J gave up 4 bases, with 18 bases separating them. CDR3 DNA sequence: TGTGCCAGCAGTCCCTCATCGGGAAATCGAGAGACCCAGTACTTC. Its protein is CASSPSSGNRETQYF.

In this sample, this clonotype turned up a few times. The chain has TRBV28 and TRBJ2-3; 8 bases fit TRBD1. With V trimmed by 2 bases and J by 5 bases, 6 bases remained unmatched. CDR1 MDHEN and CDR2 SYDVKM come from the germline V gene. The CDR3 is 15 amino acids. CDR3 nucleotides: TGTGCCAGCAGTTTACCCAGGGGGCAGGGAGATACGCAGTATTTT. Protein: CASSLPRGQGDTQYF.

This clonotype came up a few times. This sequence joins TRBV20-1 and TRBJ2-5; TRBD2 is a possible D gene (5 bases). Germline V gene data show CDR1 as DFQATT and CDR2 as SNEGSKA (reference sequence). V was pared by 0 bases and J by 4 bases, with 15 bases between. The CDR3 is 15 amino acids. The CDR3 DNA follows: TGCAGTGCTAGAGATGGACGGGGTTTGAGAGAGACCCAGTACTTC. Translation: CSARDGRGLRETQYF.

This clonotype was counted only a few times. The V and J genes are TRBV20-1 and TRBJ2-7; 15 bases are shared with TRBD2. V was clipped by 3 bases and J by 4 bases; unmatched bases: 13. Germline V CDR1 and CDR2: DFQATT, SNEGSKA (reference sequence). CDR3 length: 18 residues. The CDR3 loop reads CSASGTGTSGRPTYEQYF. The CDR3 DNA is TGCAGTGCTAGTGGAACTGGGACTAGCGGGAGGCCGACGTACGAGCAGTACTTC.

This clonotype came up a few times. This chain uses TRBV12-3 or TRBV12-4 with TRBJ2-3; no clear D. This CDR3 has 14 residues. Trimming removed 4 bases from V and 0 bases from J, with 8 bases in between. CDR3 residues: CASSSWSSTDTQYF. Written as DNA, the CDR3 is TGTGCCAGCAGTTCCTGGTCTAGCACAGATACGCAGTATTTT.

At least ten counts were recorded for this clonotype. The CDR3: CSARDTRRLANTGELFF. The CDR3 region has the DNA TGCAGTGCTAGAGATACAAGGAGACTCGCGAACACCGGGGAGCTGTTTTTT. The chain links TRBV20-1 to TRBJ2-2, with D hard to call. V was clipped by 0 bases and J by 0 bases, with 14 bases between them. Looked up from germline, CDR1 is DFQATT and CDR2 is SNEGSKA (reference sequence). CDR3 length equals 17 residues.

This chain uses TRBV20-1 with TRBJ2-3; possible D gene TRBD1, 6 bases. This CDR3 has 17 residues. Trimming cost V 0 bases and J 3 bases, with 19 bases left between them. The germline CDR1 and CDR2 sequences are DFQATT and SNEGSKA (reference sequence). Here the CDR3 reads CSARDPASRGWTDTQYF. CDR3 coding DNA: TGCAGTGCTAGAGATCCGGCTAGCAGGGGTTGGACAGATACGCAGTATTTT.

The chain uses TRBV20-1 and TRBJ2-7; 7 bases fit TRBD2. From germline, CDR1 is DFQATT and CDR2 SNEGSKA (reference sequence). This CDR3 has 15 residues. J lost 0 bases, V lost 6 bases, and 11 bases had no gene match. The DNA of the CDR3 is TGCAGTGCCACTAGGGGTGGCGGGGGCTCCTACGAGCAGTACTTC. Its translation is CSATRGGGGSYEQYF.